The 32 T cell receptor beta chains in this list originate from one sample, sequenced in a study of shared clonotypes between healthy human individuals. The assay was immunoSEQ multiplex PCR, and TCRdb's table has in-frame clones only and misses some. The sample has approximately 740,000 clones; roughly 70% are singletons. Sequencing was performed on memory CD4+ T cells sorted from blood. Subset here: CD45RA-negative fraction. The origin of the receptors is a woman in her thirties in good health.

The chain couples TRBV28 to TRBJ1-5; D unclear. V was trimmed by 7 bases and J by 2 bases, leaving 18 bases between them. The CDR3 sequence is 16 residues long. Germline lookup yields CDR1 MDHEN and CDR2 SYDVKM. CDR3 coding DNA: TGTGCCAGCACTTCCCATCCAGGAACGGGCAATCAGCCCCAGCATTTT. As protein: CASTSHPGTGNQPQHF.

The V and J genes are TRBV21-1 and TRBJ1-5; the D call in the table, TRBD1, was not verified against the DNA. TRBV21-1 is classified as a pseudogene. The CDR3 extends over 15 amino acids. The CDR3: CASSPDRASNQPQHF. The CDR3 coding sequence is TGTGCCAGCAGCCCGGACAGGGCTAGCAATCAGCCCCAGCATTTT.

Only one count was recorded for this clone. The rearrangement links TRBV29-1 to TRBJ1-2; no clear D. Trimming left V 4 bases short and J 5 bases short, with 14 bases between. The germline V gene has CDR1 SQVTM and CDR2 ANQGSEA. This CDR3 contains 13 residues. The CDR3 DNA sequence: TGCAGCGTTGTTGAAAGGGCGCCTTATGGCTACACCTTC. Translation gives CSVVERAPYGYTF.

This clone was counted once. V usage is TRBV18 and J usage is TRBJ1-3, with a possible D match to TRBD1 (5 bases). V was pared by 4 bases and J by 0 bases, with 13 bases between. The CDR3 has 16 amino acids. The V gene's germline CDR1 is KGHSH and CDR2 LQKENI. The CDR3 nucleotides read TGTGCCAGCTCACTTACCGGGACCTACTCTGGAAACACCATATATTTT. Translated, it gives CASSLTGTYSGNTIYF.

This clone has a handful of counts. The gene calls are TRBV15 and TRBJ2-3; maybe TRBD2 (6 bases). Germline CDR1 LNHNV, CDR2 YYDKDF (reference sequence). This CDR3 region has 14 residues. V was shortened by 0 bases and J by 4 bases, with 8 bases between the two germline ends. The CDR3 spells CATSRDPGADTQYF. The CDR3 coding sequence is TGTGCCACCAGCAGAGACCCGGGGGCAGATACGCAGTATTTT.

The rearrangement uses TRBV27 and TRBJ1-2; no clear D. V was pared by 6 bases and J by 6 bases, with 14 bases between. CDR1 is MNHEY, CDR2 SMNVEV, per germline (reference sequence). The CDR3 length is 13 residues. The CDR3 DNA reads as TGTGCCAGCAGCCCCAGTTACAGTCATGGCTACACCTTC. Protein product: CASSPSYSHGYTF.

The gene calls are TRBV29-1 and TRBJ2-1, with D perhaps TRBD2 (5 bases). The V end lost 1 base, the J end lost 3 bases, and 13 bases lay between the germline ends. Per the germline V gene, CDR1 is SQVTM and CDR2 is ANQGSEA. There are 15 residues in the CDR3. In DNA, the CDR3 is TGCAGCGTTGAAGGTCGGCGGGCGTACTACAATGAGCAGTTCTTC. It codes for CSVEGRRAYYNEQFF.

The chain couples TRBV2 to TRBJ1-4, with unresolved D. The germline V and J ends were trimmed by 4 bases and 5 bases, with 5 bases remaining between them. There are 12 residues in the CDR3. Germline V CDR1 and CDR2: SNHLY, FYNNEI. This CDR3 reads CASSVSNEKLFF. The CDR3, as DNA: TGTGCCAGCAGTGTCTCGAATGAAAAACTGTTTTTT.

This chain connects TRBV28 to TRBJ2-3, with 13 bases identical to TRBD2. CDR1 MDHEN and CDR2 SYDVKM come from the germline V gene. The CDR3 runs to 17 residues. V lost 3 bases, J lost 4 bases, and 7 bases stayed unmatched. The CDR3 reads CASSFAGLAGVPDTQYF. The CDR3, as DNA: TGTGCCAGCAGTTTTGCCGGACTAGCGGGAGTGCCAGATACGCAGTATTTT.

The chain has TRBV28 and TRBJ1-4; 7 nucleotides agree with TRBD1. Germline assignment: CDR1 MDHEN and CDR2 SYDVKM. The CDR3 contains 16 residues. Losses at the gene ends were 8 bases for V and 8 bases for J; bases not matched to a gene: 17. CDR3 amino acids: CASSSSGGGVWEKLFF. CDR3 coding DNA: TGTGCCAGCTCCTCTTCAGGAGGGGGCGTATGGGAAAAACTGTTTTTT.

The chain uses TRBV4-1 and TRBJ2-1, with D uncertain. The V gene lost 1 base and the J gene lost 8 bases, with 18 bases spanning the gap. The CDR3 consists of 16 residues. Looked up from germline, CDR1 is MGHRA and CDR2 is YSYEKL. The CDR3 loop reads CASSQGTGLPPDEQFF. CDR3 bases: TGCGCCAGCAGCCAAGGAACCGGGCTCCCGCCGGATGAGCAGTTCTTC.

As concerns this clone: Other nucleotide sequences in the sample specify the same CDR3. V and J are TRBV19 and TRBJ1-5, with 9 bases aligning to TRBD1. The J segment lost 7 bases and the V segment lost 1 base, leaving 5 bases of the junction unmatched. There are 15 residues in the CDR3. Germline V gives CDR1 LNHDA, CDR2 SQIVND (reference sequence). The CDR3 DNA reads TGTGCCAGTAGTATAGGACAGGGGGTTCGCCAGCCCCAGCATTTT. Its translation is CASSIGQGVRQPQHF.

The chain employs TRBV6-1 and TRBJ2-7; 9 nucleotides agree with TRBD2. The V and J ends lost 10 bases and 0 bases, in that order; junction bases with no gene match: 7. Germline CDR1 MNHNS, CDR2 SASEGT. This CDR3 spans 14 amino acids. CDR3 loop: CATGGGLASYEQYF. CDR3 nucleotides: TGTGCCACCGGTGGGGGACTAGCCTCCTACGAGCAGTACTTC.

The V call is TRBV7-9, the J call TRBJ1-4, with D tentatively TRBD1 (6 bases). CDR3 length: 15 residues. Germline CDR1 reads SEHNR; CDR2 reads FQNEAQ (reference sequence). Trimming stripped 1 base from V and 5 bases from J, with 11 bases between. The CDR3 sequence: CASSLGTGRNEKLFF. CDR3 DNA sequence: TGTGCCAGCAGCTTAGGAACAGGGAGGAATGAAAAACTGTTTTTT.

The chain carries TRBV27 and TRBJ2-3, with 12 bases that match TRBD2. Trimming at V came to 3 bases and at J to 7 bases, leaving 20 bases not matched to a gene. Germline-derived CDR1 and CDR2 are MNHEY and SMNVEV (reference sequence). The CDR3 loop spans 20 amino acids. CDR3 protein: CASSFTFRTLTSGSGNTQYF. CDR3 DNA: TGTGCCAGCAGTTTCACGTTCAGAACCTTGACTAGCGGGAGTGGAAATACGCAGTATTTT.

This chain joins TRBV27 and TRBJ2-7; D possibly corresponds to TRBD1 (6 bases). V lost 5 bases and J lost 2, with 16 bases in between. The CDR3 totals 15 residues. Germline CDR1 reads MNHEY; CDR2 reads SMNVEV (reference sequence). The CDR3 DNA reads TGTGCCAGCAGTCCCCACAGGGTGGGAGCCTACGAGCAGTACTTC. Translating gives CASSPHRVGAYEQYF.

The chain employs TRBV5-1 and TRBJ2-7, with TRBD2 matching 7 bases. V trimming: 4 bases; J trimming: 4 bases; junction bases outside the gene matches: 11. The germline CDR1 and CDR2 sequences are SGHRS and YFSETQ. The CDR3 sequence is 15 residues long. CDR3 sequence: CASSPSPGRRYEQYF. CDR3 bases: TGCGCCAGCAGCCCGTCCCCCGGGAGGAGGTACGAGCAGTACTTC.

This clone showed up just a few times. The chain couples TRBV7-9 to TRBJ2-1; 7 bases line up with TRBD2. The CDR3 runs to 13 residues. Germline assignment: CDR1 SEHNR and CDR2 FQNEAQ (reference sequence). The CDR3 DNA follows: TGTGTCACCGAGGTAGCGGGCTTAAATGAGCAGTTCTTC. As protein: CVTEVAGLNEQFF.

This chain uses TRBV5-4 with TRBJ2-5, with D uncertain. V lost 2 bases and J 2 bases, leaving 7 bases between the germline ends. The germline V gene encodes CDR1 SGHNT and CDR2 YYREEE (reference sequence). This CDR3 is 13 amino acids long. The CDR3 region is CASSLTLQETQYF. Written as DNA, the CDR3 is TGTGCCAGCAGCTTAACTCTGCAAGAGACCCAGTACTTC.

The chain couples TRBV6-5 to TRBJ1-6, with D maybe TRBD1 (5 bases). CDR1 and CDR2 from the germline V gene are MNHEY and SVGAGI. The CDR3 contains 15 residues. With 2 bases removed from V and 9 bases from J, the gap between germline ends came to 14 bases. CDR3 protein: CASSYGGSKVSPLHF. The DNA for the CDR3 is TGTGCCAGCAGTTACGGGGGGAGTAAGGTTTCACCCCTCCACTTT.

The CDR3 reads CASSSSSGYEQYF. CDR3 DNA: TGTGCCAGCTCATCATCCTCCGGCTACGAGCAGTACTTC. This chain joins TRBV18 and TRBJ2-7, with D unresolved. Germline assignment: CDR1 KGHSH and CDR2 LQKENI. The CDR3 runs 13 residues. The ends were cut back, 5 bases at V and 3 bases at J, with 11 bases in the middle.

This chain connects TRBV5-4 to TRBJ2-3, with 12 bases matching TRBD1. This CDR3 is 16 amino acids long. With V trimmed by 4 bases and J by 6 bases, 9 bases remained unmatched. Germline-derived CDR1 and CDR2 are SGHNT and YYREEE (reference sequence). Here the CDR3 reads CASSEDRDRGRDTQYF. CDR3 DNA: TGTGCCAGCAGCGAGGACCGGGACAGGGGGCGGGATACGCAGTATTTT. The full variable domain, its missing parts supplied by reference TRBV5-4 and TRBJ2-3, is ETGVTQSPTHLIKTRGQQVTLRCSSQSGHNTVSWYQQALGQGPQFIFQYYREEENGRGNFPPRFSGLQFPNYSSELNVNALELDDSALYLCASSEDRDRGRDTQYFGPGTRLTVL.

The chain combines TRBV18 with TRBJ1-2; D unclear. V lost 4 bases and J lost 0, with 15 bases in between. CDR1 and CDR2 from the germline V gene are KGHSH and LQKENI. The CDR3 length is 16 residues. CDR3 sequence (DNA): TGTGCCAGCTCACTGACCCGGGGAGATACTAACTATGGCTACACCTTC. Protein product: CASSLTRGDTNYGYTF.

This clone was picked up many times. The chain couples TRBV18 to TRBJ1-1, with 9 bases identical to TRBD1. The CDR3 loop spans 15 amino acids. V lost 2 bases and J lost 6; bases outside the gene matches: 7. The germline gives CDR1 KGHSH, CDR2 LQKENI. In DNA form, the CDR3 reads TGTGCCAGCTCACCAAGTCGGGACAGGGTCGCTGAAGCTTTCTTT. Encoded protein: CASSPSRDRVAEAFF.

The rearrangement links TRBV4-1 to TRBJ2-2, with D perhaps TRBD2 (5 bases). Trimming removed 4 bases at V and 4 bases at J, with 16 bases between. Germline CDR1 is MGHRA and CDR2 is YSYEKL. The CDR3 totals 16 residues. CDR3 sequence (DNA): TGCGCCAGCAGCCCCTATGCCGGGAACCCCACCGGGGAGCTGTTTTTT. This sequence encodes CASSPYAGNPTGELFF.

CDR3 bases: TGCGCCAGCAGCTACGATATATTAACAGGGGCGACCACAGATACGCAGTATTTT. It specifies CASSYDILTGATTDTQYF. The chain links TRBV5-1 to TRBJ2-3; 7 nucleotides line up with TRBD1. V lost 3 bases and J lost 2; bases outside the gene matches: 15. CDR3 length: 18 amino acids. Germline V gives CDR1 SGHRS, CDR2 YFSETQ. Full variable domain (outside the CDR3, taken from reference TRBV5-1 and TRBJ2-3): KAGVTQTPRYLIKTRGQQVTLSCSPISGHRSVSWYQQTPGQGLQFLFEYFSETQRNKGNFPGRFSGRQFSNSRSEMNVSTLELGDSALYLCASSYDILTGATTDTQYFGPGTRLTVL.

J is TRBJ1-4 and V is TRBV28, with TRBD1 as a possible D gene (5 bases). CDR1 MDHEN and CDR2 SYDVKM come from the germline V gene. V was clipped by 6 bases and J by 8 bases, with 13 bases between them. The CDR3 runs 13 residues. The CDR3 DNA follows: TGTGCCAGCAGAGGGTCAGGGATCGAAAAACTGTTTTTT. Protein product: CASRGSGIEKLFF.

The chain has TRBV2 and TRBJ2-1, with D perhaps matching TRBD2 (6 bases). The CDR3 is 14 residues long. Trimming took off 11 bases at V and 0 bases at J, with 14 bases between the two ends. Germline V gene sequence: CDR1 SNHLY, CDR2 FYNNEI. The CDR3 loop reads CAGGLFLSYNEQFF. CDR3 DNA sequence: TGTGCCGGGGGACTTTTCCTCTCCTACAATGAGCAGTTCTTC. Drawing the rest from reference TRBV2 and TRBJ2-1, the complete variable domain is EPEVTQTPSHQVTQMGQEVILRCVPISNHLYFYWYRQILGQKVEFLVSFYNNEISEKSEIFDDQFSVERPDGSNFTLKIRSTKLEDSAMYFCAGGLFLSYNEQFFGPGTRLTVL.

The V gene is TRBV5-1, the J gene TRBJ2-3, with TRBD2 matching 13 bases. The CDR3 contains 16 residues. From germline, CDR1 is SGHRS and CDR2 YFSETQ. The V gene end was trimmed by 4 bases and the J gene end by 3 bases; junction bases not matched to a gene: 5. CDR3 sequence: CASSPGTSGDTDTQYF. CDR3 nucleotides: TGCGCCAGCAGCCCCGGGACTAGCGGGGATACAGATACGCAGTATTTT.

The gene calls are TRBV5-5 and TRBJ2-7, with D tentatively TRBD1 or TRBD2 (5 bases each). Germline CDR1 and CDR2: SGHKS and YYEKEE (reference sequence). V lost 2 bases, J lost 3 bases, and 15 bases lay in between. The CDR3 is made up of 15 amino acids. The CDR3 DNA follows: TGTGCCAGCAGCTTATCTCCCGGGGACGGCTACGAGCAGTACTTC. It codes for CASSLSPGDGYEQYF.

Only a few counts were recorded for this clone. V is TRBV2 and J is TRBJ2-2, with D possibly matching TRBD2 (5 bases). The germline V and J ends were trimmed by 4 bases and 0 bases, with 9 bases remaining between them. The germline CDR1 and CDR2 sequences are SNHLY and FYNNEI. The CDR3 has 15 amino acids. CDR3 region: CASSGTGSNTGELFF. CDR3 DNA sequence: TGTGCCAGCAGTGGGACTGGATCGAACACCGGGGAGCTGTTTTTT.

The chain recombines TRBV6-1 with TRBJ1-4; TRBD1 matches at 7 bases. This CDR3 comprises 14 residues. V lost 4 bases, J lost 7 bases, and 6 bases stayed unmatched. Germline loops: CDR1 MNHNS, CDR2 SASEGT. CDR3 coding DNA: TGTGCCAGCAGTGTACCAGGGGGAGGTGAAAAACTGTTTTTT. It translates to CASSVPGGGEKLFF.